This entry is about one T cell receptor beta chain. Here immunoSEQ multiplex PCR was the method, and the copy in TCRdb shows in-frame clones only, minus some. The table records about 70,000 clones, approximately 94% of them present only once. This record belongs to a study of T cell changes during pregnancy in multiple sclerosis. Germline V CDR1 and CDR2: SNHLY, FYNNEI. CDR3 length: 15 residues. V shed 6 bases, J shed 7 bases, and the junction held 9 bases outside the gene matches. V is TRBV2 and J is TRBJ1-2, with 12 positions matching TRBD1. The origin of this receptor is a female donor with multiple sclerosis, enrolled in a pregnancy study. Sequenced material: peripheral blood, taken in the third trimester of pregnancy. The CDR3 region has the DNA TGTGCCAGCAGCCCCCTGGGACAGGGGGCGGCTGGCTACACCTTC. This codes for CASSPLGQGAAGYTF.